This paragraph covers one T cell receptor beta chain sequence. Per the original methods: From reference gene primer amplification, estimates of nucleated cell counts were derived. Measured with immunoSEQ multiplex PCR; TCRdb has only the in-frame clones, and not every one. That table furnishes V, J and clone size, whereas the DNA furnished D and trimming. This repertoire shows around 39,000 clones, roughly 80% found once; its top ten account for 25% to 35%. This CDR3 is built from 15 residues. CDR1 is LGHNA and CDR2 is YSLEER in the germline V gene. The V gene end was trimmed by 3 bases and the J gene end by 3 bases; junction bases not matched to a gene: 7. This sample was included in a study of blood T cell repertoires in COVID-19. Study information: Acute and convalescent COVID-19 specimens originated in the United States, Italy and Spain. PBMCs, B-cell-depleted T cells, or T cells were the source of the cDNA or gDNA that made up the material.

Sequenced: peripheral blood. The rearrangement links TRBV4-3 to TRBJ1-1; 7 nucleotides match TRBD1. The TCR sequence derives from a man at least 80 years old with active or convalescent COVID-19. The CDR3 DNA reads as TGCGCCAGCAGCCACCAGGGACAGAAATACACTGAAGCTTTCTTT. This sequence encodes CASSHQGQKYTEAFF.